These 29 T cell receptor beta chains originate from one sample sequenced in a study of PD-1 blockade in classical Hodgkin lymphoma. Produced via immunoSEQ multiplex PCR; TCRdb's table is partial and in-frame only. This sample has approximately 24,000 clones; roughly 82% occur once, and the top ten carry approximately 10%. Each and every patient relapsed after autologous stem cell transplantation, and patients got differing brentuximab vedotin exposure. Specimen: peripheral blood mononuclear cells (PBMCs), collected before the second cycle of nivolumab. These receptor sequences come from a human donor with classical Hodgkin lymphoma.

The count of this clone is one. This chain uses TRBV19 with TRBJ2-1; D remains ambiguous. Trimming cost V 4 bases and J 10 bases, with 8 bases left between them. The V gene's germline CDR1 is LNHDA and CDR2 SQIVND (reference sequence). The CDR3 contains 11 residues. This CDR3 reads CASSTDFEQFF. The CDR3 region has the DNA TGTGCCAGTAGTACGGATTTCGAGCAGTTCTTC.

The V and J genes are TRBV5-5 and TRBJ2-5; 9 nucleotides align to TRBD2. The CDR3 contains 16 residues. The germline CDR1 and CDR2 sequences are SGHKS and YYEKEE (reference sequence). V was pared by 5 bases and J by 3 bases, with 11 bases of the junction left unmatched. The CDR3 bases are TGTGCCAGCAGTTTAGCGGGGGCGGCGGTGGAAGAGACCCAGTACTTC. It encodes CASSLAGAAVEETQYF.

The rearrangement joins TRBV28 to TRBJ2-1; D is uncertain. The CDR3 runs to 13 residues. CDR1 is MDHEN, CDR2 SYDVKM, per germline. V was shortened by 2 bases and J by 12 bases, with 14 bases between the two germline ends. The CDR3 nucleotides are TGTGCCAGCAGTTTAGGTGTCGAGAGGAGGCAGTTCTTC. It encodes CASSLGVERRQFF.

The chain's CDR3 is CAVRGLLDTEAFF. DNA for the CDR3: TGTGCCGTCCGAGGACTGCTGGACACTGAAGCTTTCTTT. V gene TRBV27 combines with J gene TRBJ1-1, with no clear D. Germline lookup yields CDR1 MNHEY and CDR2 SMNVEV (reference sequence). V was pared by 11 bases and J by 3 bases, with 16 bases between. The CDR3 has 13 amino acids.

V usage is TRBV11-2 and J usage is TRBJ2-3; D possibly corresponds to TRBD2 (6 bases). With 3 bases removed from V and 6 bases from J, the gap between germline ends came to 16 bases. Germline lookup yields CDR1 SGHAT and CDR2 FQNNGV. The CDR3 runs to 15 residues. The CDR3 DNA is TGTGCCAGCAGCTTCTTGGGGGGTCGAAGGGATACGCAGTATTTT. Translating gives CASSFLGGRRDTQYF.

The chain couples TRBV19 to TRBJ1-2; 10 positions agree with TRBD1. The CDR3 is made up of 12 amino acids. CDR1 LNHDA and CDR2 SQIVND come from the germline V gene (reference sequence). V lost 8 bases and J lost 8; bases outside the gene matches: 5. CDR3 sequence (DNA): TGTGCCAGTGGGGACAGGGGCGTCGGCTACACCTTC. Its protein is CASGDRGVGYTF. The whole variable domain, remainder taken from reference TRBV19 and TRBJ1-2, is DGGITQSPKYLFRKEGQNVTLSCEQNLNHDAMYWYRQDPGQGLRLIYYSQIVNDFQKGDIAEGYSVSREKKESFPLTVTSAQKNPTAFYLCASGDRGVGYTFGSGTRLTVV.

This clone is a singleton in its sample. The CDR3 region is CASSTPRLYGYTF. DNA of the CDR3: TGTGCCAGCAGCACCCCGAGGCTCTATGGCTACACCTTC. The chain couples TRBV7-9 to TRBJ1-2; unclear D gene. V lost 5 bases and J lost 4, with 11 bases in between. CDR3 length: 13 amino acids. The germline V gene has CDR1 SEHNR and CDR2 FQNEAQ (reference sequence).

The J gene is TRBJ2-3, the V gene TRBV29-1; D might be TRBD2 (6 bases). Germline-derived CDR1 and CDR2 are SQVTM and ANQGSEA. This CDR3 is 14 amino acids long. The V gene lost 5 bases and the J gene lost 2 bases, with 14 bases spanning the gap. The CDR3: CSVSGLRLTDTQYF. The CDR3 DNA sequence: TGCAGCGTTTCGGGACTCCGCCTCACAGATACGCAGTATTTT.

The DNA for the CDR3 is TGTGCCAGCAGTTTATTCGGCCGATCTAATGAAAAACTGTTTTTT. Amino acid sequence: CASSLFGRSNEKLFF. This sequence joins TRBV28 and TRBJ1-4; D is unresolved. Trimming cost V 1 base and J 3 bases, with 9 bases left between them. The CDR3 spans 15 residues. The germline V gene has CDR1 MDHEN and CDR2 SYDVKM.

The chain couples TRBV11-2 to TRBJ1-5; the D is unclear. CDR1 is SGHAT and CDR2 is FQNNGV in the germline V gene. The V gene lost 5 bases and the J gene lost 5 bases, with 13 bases spanning the gap. The CDR3 covers 14 residues. The CDR3 region is CASSPTGLHQPQHF. CDR3 in DNA: TGTGCCAGCAGCCCTACCGGGTTGCATCAGCCCCAGCATTTT.

The chain couples TRBV11-2 to TRBJ1-1; 8 bases match TRBD1. The ends lost 5 bases at V and 4 bases at J; junction bases unmatched: 3. The germline CDR1 and CDR2 sequences are SGHAT and FQNNGV. This CDR3 contains 13 residues. CDR3 region: CASSQGATTEAFF. DNA of the CDR3: TGTGCCAGCAGCCAGGGGGCGACCACTGAAGCTTTCTTT. Looking up the rest from reference TRBV11-2 and TRBJ1-1 gives the full variable domain: EAGVAQSPRYKIIEKRQSVAFWCNPISGHATLYWYQQILGQGPKLLIQFQNNGVVDDSQLPKDRFSAERLKGVDSTLKIQPAKLEDSAVYLCASSQGATTEAFFGQGTRLTVV.

The CDR3 protein is CASSFGYEQYF. The CDR3 bases are TGTGCCAGCAGTTTTGGGTACGAGCAGTACTTC. The rearrangement joins TRBV27 to TRBJ2-7, with D unclear. CDR1 is MNHEY and CDR2 is SMNVEV in the germline V gene (reference sequence). Trimming removed 3 bases at V and 4 bases at J, with 4 bases between. The CDR3 runs to 11 residues.

The V call is TRBV6-5, the J call TRBJ1-1; tentative D call: TRBD1 (5 bases). CDR1 and CDR2 (germline): MNHEY, SVGAGI. V was trimmed by 6 bases and J by 7 bases, leaving 15 bases between them. This CDR3 has 13 residues. This CDR3 reads CASSPSGTIEAFF. DNA for the CDR3: TGTGCCAGCAGCCCCTCGGGGACGATTGAAGCTTTCTTT.

For the CDR3, the DNA is TGTGCCAGTAGTATCCGCCGGGGCCAAGGCAATCAGCCCCAGCATTTT. As protein: CASSIRRGQGNQPQHF. V usage is TRBV19 and J usage is TRBJ1-5; maybe TRBD1 (5 bases). Trimming left V 3 bases short and J 2 bases short, with 14 bases between. The germline gives CDR1 LNHDA, CDR2 SQIVND (reference sequence). This CDR3 region has 16 residues.

The rearrangement joins TRBV7-2 to TRBJ2-7, with TRBD1 identical over 7 bases. This CDR3 is built from 13 residues. The germline gives CDR1 SGHTA, CDR2 FQGNSA. Trimming cost V 5 bases and J 3 bases; bases outside gene matches: 4. The CDR3 DNA reads as TGTGCCAGCAGCCCTCACAGGGGCTACGAGCAGTACTTC. It codes for CASSPHRGYEQYF.

The chain couples TRBV7-2 to TRBJ1-6, with no clear D. The CDR3 covers 11 residues. V lost 5 bases and J 6 bases, leaving 2 bases between the germline ends. Germline CDR1 reads SGHTA; CDR2 reads FQGNSA. The CDR3 bases are TGTGCCAGCAGCGCTAATTCACCCCTCCACTTT. This translates into CASSANSPLHF.

V usage is TRBV9 and J usage is TRBJ1-2; TRBD1 might be the D (6 bases). The CDR3 has 14 residues. Trimming removed 4 bases from V and 14 bases from J, with 24 bases in between. The germline V gene has CDR1 SGDLS and CDR2 YYNGEE. Here the CDR3 DNA reads TGTGCCAGCAGCCCCGGGGAACCGGGACACCTATCTACCTTC. Translating it yields CASSPGEPGHLSTF.

The chain joins TRBV7-2 to TRBJ2-5; 11 bases match TRBD2. Germline CDR1 reads SGHTA; CDR2 reads FQGNSA. The CDR3 consists of 16 residues. V lost 4 bases and J lost 4; bases outside the gene matches: 8. The CDR3 loop is CASSSLLAGGGETQYF. The CDR3 DNA sequence: TGTGCCAGCAGCTCACTGTTAGCGGGGGGGGGAGAGACCCAGTACTTC.

This clone is a singleton in its sample. The chain employs TRBV11-2 and TRBJ1-6, with unresolved D. This CDR3 region has 13 residues. Deletions cut 0 bases from V and 6 bases from J, with 3 bases between. In germline, CDR1 is SGHAT, CDR2 FQNNGV. The CDR3 sequence is CASSLEANSPLHF. The CDR3 DNA is TGTGCCAGCAGCTTAGAAGCTAATTCACCCCTCCACTTT. The full variable domain, with the rest looked up from reference TRBV11-2 and TRBJ1-6, is EAGVAQSPRYKIIEKRQSVAFWCNPISGHATLYWYQQILGQGPKLLIQFQNNGVVDDSQLPKDRFSAERLKGVDSTLKIQPAKLEDSAVYLCASSLEANSPLHFGNGTRLTVT.

This chain links TRBV7-8 with TRBJ2-7; 10 nucleotides line up with TRBD1. V gave up 5 bases and J gave up 1 base; unmatched junction bases: 8. The V gene's germline CDR1 is SGHVS and CDR2 FQNEAQ. The CDR3 runs to 16 residues. In DNA form, the CDR3 reads TGTGCCAGCAGCCAAGGGGGACAGGGGAATTCCTACGAGCAGTACTTC. It yields the protein CASSQGGQGNSYEQYF. Variable domain in full (rest from reference TRBV7-8 and TRBJ2-7): GAGVSQSPRYKVAKRGQDVALRCDPISGHVSLFWYQQALGQGPEFLTYFQNEAQLDKSGLPSDRFFAERPEGSVSTLKIQRTQQEDSAVYLCASSQGGQGNSYEQYFGPGTRLTVT.

This clone appeared a few times. The genes are TRBV4-2 and TRBJ1-4; D might be TRBD1 (5 bases). Germline loops: CDR1 LGHNA, CDR2 YNFKEQ. This CDR3 spans 15 amino acids. V shed 1 base and J shed 7 bases, with 13 bases lying between them. CDR3 bases: TGTGCCAGCAGCCAAGCCAATAGGGGAAGTGAAAAACTGTTTTTT. Encoded protein: CASSQANRGSEKLFF.

This sequence joins TRBV5-6 and TRBJ1-6, with no clear D. The CDR3 sequence is 18 residues long. Trimming took off 2 bases at V and 0 bases at J, with 15 bases between the two ends. CDR1 is SGHDT, CDR2 YYEEEE, per germline. The CDR3 loop is CASSFRTGYSSYNSPLHF. The CDR3 coding sequence is TGTGCCAGCAGCTTCCGAACCGGTTATAGCTCCTATAATTCACCCCTCCACTTT.

The chain couples TRBV16 to TRBJ2-7; the D gene is possibly TRBD2 (5 bases). V was clipped by 4 bases and J by 1 base, with 11 bases between them. There are 14 residues in the CDR3. Per germline, CDR1 KGHSY and CDR2 FQNENV. The CDR3: CASSPRLASYEQYF. As DNA, the CDR3 is TGTGCCAGCAGCCCACGTCTAGCTTCCTACGAGCAGTACTTC.

To note about this clone: The junction shows a germline mismatch at one end, possibly a read error. The chain is built from TRBV2 and TRBJ2-5; perhaps TRBD2 as D (7 bases). The CDR3 sequence is 14 residues long. Germline CDR1 SNHLY, CDR2 FYNNEI. DNA of the CDR3: TGTGCCGGCAGAACAGGGAGGGGTGTAGAGACCCAGTACTTC. It is translated as CAGRTGRGVETQYF.

The chain is built from TRBV14 and TRBJ1-1; TRBD1 is a possible D gene (5 bases). Germline CDR1 SGHDN, CDR2 FVKESK. This CDR3 region has 17 residues. DNA of the CDR3: TGTGATAGAGGGGAGGACGCCTCACCCCGCCAGGGCACTGAAGCTTTCTTT. Translating it yields CDRGEDASPRQGTEAFF. The full variable domain, completed using reference TRBV14 and TRBJ1-1, is EAGVTQFPSHSVIEKGQTVTLRCDPISGHDNLYWYRRVMGKEIKFLLHFVKESKQDESGMPNNRFLAERTGGTYSTLKVQPAELEDSGVYFCDRGEDASPRQGTEAFFGQGTRLTVV.

The gene calls are TRBV2 and TRBJ1-2; D unresolved. Per germline, CDR1 SNHLY and CDR2 FYNNEI. This CDR3 spans 12 amino acids. V was trimmed by 7 bases and J by 2 bases, leaving 8 bases between them. CDR3 protein: CASKPGNYGYTF. The CDR3 bases are TGTGCCAGCAAGCCGGGAAACTATGGCTACACCTTC. Variable domain in full (rest from reference TRBV2 and TRBJ1-2): EPEVTQTPSHQVTQMGQEVILRCVPISNHLYFYWYRQILGQKVEFLVSFYNNEISEKSEIFDDQFSVERPDGSNFTLKIRSTKLEDSAMYFCASKPGNYGYTFGSGTRLTVV.

The rearrangement joins TRBV7-2 to TRBJ2-5, with TRBD2 matching over 11 bases. This CDR3 region has 17 residues. The V and J ends lost 1 base and 2 bases, in that order; junction bases with no gene match: 6. Per germline, CDR1 SGHTA and CDR2 FQGNSA. The CDR3 protein is CASSLGRTSGRQETQYF. The CDR3 DNA follows: TGTGCCAGCAGCTTAGGGCGGACTAGCGGGCGACAAGAGACCCAGTACTTC. Full variable domain (missing parts from reference TRBV7-2 and TRBJ2-5): GAGVSQSPSNKVTEKGKDVELRCDPISGHTALYWYRQSLGQGLEFLIYFQGNSAPDKSGLPSDRFSAERTGGSVSTLTIQRTQQEDSAVYLCASSLGRTSGRQETQYFGPGTRLLVL.

The chain joins TRBV6-5 to TRBJ2-5; no definite D call. Deletions cut 0 bases from V and 5 bases from J, with 10 bases between. Germline V CDR1 and CDR2: MNHEY, SVGAGI. CDR3 length: 14 residues. In DNA form, the CDR3 reads TGTGCCAGCAGTTACTCTAGGCCGGTGGAGACCCAGTACTTC. It specifies CASSYSRPVETQYF.

The chain is built from TRBV7-2 and TRBJ1-4; D gene uncertain. Trimming took off 4 bases at V and 5 bases at J, with 8 bases between the two ends. Germline lookup yields CDR1 SGHTA and CDR2 FQGNSA. The length of the CDR3 is 13 residues. The CDR3 DNA reads TGTGCCAGCAGCTGGCAGCGAAATGAAAAACTGTTTTTT. Encoded protein: CASSWQRNEKLFF.